The T cell receptor (beta chain) described here comes from a study of blood T cell repertoires in COVID-19. Whole-study context: Both acute and convalescent COVID-19 samples were obtained from the United States, Italy and Spain.

Measured with immunoSEQ multiplex PCR; TCRdb has only the in-frame clones, and not every one. The profile shows a few hundred thousand clones, about nine tenths of them singletons. Each recovered donor of Cohort 3 presented with two negative PCRs, clearance, or symptom resolution. The germline gives CDR1 MDHEN, CDR2 SYDVKM. V was clipped by 7 bases and J by 5 bases; unmatched bases: 6. The CDR3 sequence is 13 residues long. The sequenced material came from PBMCs or T cells enriched from blood (not recorded which). The origin of this receptor is a man under 40 who had recovered from COVID-19. The V call is TRBV28, the J call TRBJ1-2, with 8 bases fitting TRBD1. CDR3 sequence (DNA): TGTGCCAGCACCGTACAGGGGGGGTATGGCTACACCTTC. This codes for CASTVQGGYGYTF.